The sequence of this T cell receptor beta chain was determined in a study of circulating CD8 cells and anti-PD-1 response in melanoma. Study observations and caveats: Published repertoire comparisons used only baseline and M1 samples from a small cohort with few responders. Peptide assays on expanded sorted subsets replaced tumor-based reactivity testing. Most experiments lacked replicates.

The CDR3 runs to 15 residues. Germline-derived CDR1 and CDR2 are SQVTM and ANQGSEA. Trimming took off 0 bases at V and 2 bases at J, with 13 bases between the two ends. Worth noting for this clonotype: Its antigen is as yet unknown.

Each library started from roughly 16 ng of total RNA using the QIAseq Immune Repertoire TCR panel. TCRdb processed the reads anew with MiXCR; each CDR3 protein has one entry. The profile covers about 600 distinct CDR3 sequences, with approximately 10% appearing a single time and approximately 40% taken by the ten largest. Live CD3+CD8+TCRalphabeta+ cells were sorted into four subsets by PD-1 and/or TIGIT. This receptor was identified in a human donor with melanoma. The V gene is TRBV29-1, the J gene TRBJ1-2; D gene unclear. Sequenced here: CD8+ T cells from PBMCs, sampled at baseline or after one month of anti-PD-1 therapy (not recorded which). CDR3 nucleotide sequence: TGCAGCGTTGAAGATCGCGAGGTTTACAACTATGGCTACACCTTC. Amino acids: CSVEDREVYNYGYTF.